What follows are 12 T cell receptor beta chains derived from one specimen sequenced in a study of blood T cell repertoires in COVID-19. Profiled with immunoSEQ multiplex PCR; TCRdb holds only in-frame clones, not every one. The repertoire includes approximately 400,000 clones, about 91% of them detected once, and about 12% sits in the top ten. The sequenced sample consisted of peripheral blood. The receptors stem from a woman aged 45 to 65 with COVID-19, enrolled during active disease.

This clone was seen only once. The CDR3 spells CASSYWQDNTGELFF. CDR3 bases: TGTGCCAGCAGTTACTGGCAGGATAACACCGGGGAGCTGTTTTTT. The gene calls are TRBV6-5 and TRBJ2-2; D gene uncertain. V lost 1 base and J 2 bases, leaving 8 bases between the germline ends. The CDR3 runs 15 residues. The V gene's germline CDR1 is MNHEY and CDR2 SVGAGI.

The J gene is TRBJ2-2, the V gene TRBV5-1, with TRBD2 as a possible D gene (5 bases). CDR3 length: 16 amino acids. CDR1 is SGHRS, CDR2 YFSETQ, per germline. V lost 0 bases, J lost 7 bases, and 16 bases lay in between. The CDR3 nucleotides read TGCGCCAGCAGCTTGGTAACGGGGTCCTGGAACGGGGAGCTGTTTTTT. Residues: CASSLVTGSWNGELFF.

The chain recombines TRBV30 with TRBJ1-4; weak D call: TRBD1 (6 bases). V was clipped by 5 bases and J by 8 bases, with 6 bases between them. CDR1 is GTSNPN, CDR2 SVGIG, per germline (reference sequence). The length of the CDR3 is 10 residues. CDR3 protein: CAWGGEKLFF. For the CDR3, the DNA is TGTGCCTGGGGGGGCGAAAAACTGTTTTTT.

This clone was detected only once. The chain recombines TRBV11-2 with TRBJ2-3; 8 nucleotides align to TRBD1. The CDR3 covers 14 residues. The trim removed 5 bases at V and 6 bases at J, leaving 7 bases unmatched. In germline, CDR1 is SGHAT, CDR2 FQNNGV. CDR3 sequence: CASSLRQGTDTQYF. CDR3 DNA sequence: TGTGCCAGCAGCCTCAGACAGGGGACTGATACGCAGTATTTT.

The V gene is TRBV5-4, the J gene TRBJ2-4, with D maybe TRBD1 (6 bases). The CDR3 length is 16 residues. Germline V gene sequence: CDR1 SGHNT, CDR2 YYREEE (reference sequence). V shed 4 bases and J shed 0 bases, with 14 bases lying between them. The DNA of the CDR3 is TGTGCCAGCAGCCCGGACAGCGTTCTAGCCAAAAACATTCAGTACTTC. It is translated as CASSPDSVLAKNIQYF. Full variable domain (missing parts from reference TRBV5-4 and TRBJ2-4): ETGVTQSPTHLIKTRGQQVTLRCSSQSGHNTVSWYQQALGQGPQFIFQYYREEENGRGNFPPRFSGLQFPNYSSELNVNALELDDSALYLCASSPDSVLAKNIQYFGAGTRLSVL.

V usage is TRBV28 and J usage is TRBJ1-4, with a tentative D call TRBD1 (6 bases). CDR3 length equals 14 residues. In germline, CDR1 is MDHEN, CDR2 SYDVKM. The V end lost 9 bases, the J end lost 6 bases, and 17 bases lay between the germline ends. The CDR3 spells CASSRGGKDEKLFF. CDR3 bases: TGTGCCAGTTCTCGGGGGGGCAAGGATGAAAAACTGTTTTTT. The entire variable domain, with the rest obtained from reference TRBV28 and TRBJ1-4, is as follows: DVKVTQSSRYLVKRTGEKVFLECVQDMDHENMFWYRQDPGLGLRLIYFSYDVKMKEKGDIPEGYSVSREKKERFSLILESASTNQTSMYLCASSRGGKDEKLFFGSGTQLSVL.

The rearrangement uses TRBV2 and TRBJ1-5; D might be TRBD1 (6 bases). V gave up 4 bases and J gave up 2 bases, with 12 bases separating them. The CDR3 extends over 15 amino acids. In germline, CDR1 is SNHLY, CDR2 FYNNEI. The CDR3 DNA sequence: TGTGCCAGCAGTGGATACAGGGCAGGCAATCAGCCCCAGCATTTT. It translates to CASSGYRAGNQPQHF.

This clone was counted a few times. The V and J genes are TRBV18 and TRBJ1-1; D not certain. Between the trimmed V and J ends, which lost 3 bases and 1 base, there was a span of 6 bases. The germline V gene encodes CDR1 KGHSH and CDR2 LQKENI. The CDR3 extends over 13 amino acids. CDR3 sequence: CASSPYGNTEAFF. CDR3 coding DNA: TGTGCCAGCTCACCGTACGGGAACACTGAAGCTTTCTTT.

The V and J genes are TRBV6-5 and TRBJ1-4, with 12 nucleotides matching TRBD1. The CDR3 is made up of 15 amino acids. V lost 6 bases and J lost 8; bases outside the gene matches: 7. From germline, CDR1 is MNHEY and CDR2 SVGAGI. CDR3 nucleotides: TGTGCCAGCAGGGGACAGGGGGCTTCGAGGGAAAAACTGTTTTTT. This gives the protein CASRGQGASREKLFF.

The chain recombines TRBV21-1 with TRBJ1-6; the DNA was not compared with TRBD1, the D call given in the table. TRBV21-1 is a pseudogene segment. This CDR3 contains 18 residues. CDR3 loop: CASIKGLCRHTYNSPLHF. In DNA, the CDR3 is TGTGCCAGCATCAAGGGTCTTTGCAGACATACCTATAATTCACCCCTCCACTTT.

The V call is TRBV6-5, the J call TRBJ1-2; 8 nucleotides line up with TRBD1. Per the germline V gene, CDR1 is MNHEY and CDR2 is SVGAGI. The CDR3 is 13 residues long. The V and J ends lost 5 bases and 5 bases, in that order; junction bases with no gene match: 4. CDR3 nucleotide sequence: TGTGCCAGCAGTCGACAGGGGCTTTATGGCTACACCTTC. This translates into CASSRQGLYGYTF.

This chain's CDR3 is CASSLKRQNDNEQFF. CDR3 in DNA: TGTGCCAGCAGCTTAAAGCGACAGAACGACAATGAGCAGTTCTTC. The gene calls are TRBV11-2 and TRBJ2-1; D possibly corresponds to TRBD1 (5 bases). The germline CDR1 and CDR2 sequences are SGHAT and FQNNGV. The CDR3 runs 15 residues. Trimming took off 2 bases at V and 5 bases at J, with 13 bases between the two ends.